Listed below are T cell receptor beta chains from one sample, sequenced in a study of blood T cell repertoires in COVID-19. The repertoire was sequenced with immunoSEQ multiplex PCR; TCRdb's copy has only in-frame clones and lacks some. Of some 330,000 clones in the sample, about 87% were seen once. Material for sequencing was PBMCs or T cells enriched from blood (not recorded which). The receptors stem from a man aged 35 to 55 in a cohort exposed to, infected with or recovered from COVID-19 (not recorded which). Both conserved end residues are part of each CDR3. A D gene is named only where the DNA matches it firmly. Size is stated for part of the rows, as once, few or many counts, or as a class when the clone is expanded.

d_call j_call v_call clone_size cdr3_aa cdr3_nt
TRBD1 TRBJ1-1 TRBV5-1 once CASSKGQGGRMNTEAFF TGCGCCAGCAGCAAGGGACAGGGAGGGAGGATGAACACTGAAGCTTTCTTT
- TRBJ2-5 TRBV28 - CASRGQRTQYF TGTGCCAGCAGAGGACAGCGGACCCAGTACTTC
TRBD1 TRBJ2-1 TRBV18 - CASSLKPRQGAYNEQFF TGTGCCAGCTCACTAAAGCCGAGACAGGGTGCCTACAATGAGCAGTTCTTC
- TRBJ2-7 TRBV4-1 once CASSQGQGGSLVEQYF TGCGCCAGCAGCCAGGGGCAGGGCGGTAGTTTGGTCGAGCAGTACTTC
- TRBJ2-6 TRBV4-1 - CASSRTGTPKALSGANVLTF TGCGCCAGCAGTCGGACCGGGACACCAAAAGCCCTCTCTGGGGCCAACGTCCTGACTTTC
TRBD1 TRBJ1-1 TRBV28 - CASSLRQGARGNTEAFF TGTGCCAGCAGTCTCCGACAGGGGGCGAGGGGGAACACTGAAGCTTTCTTT
- TRBJ2-2 TRBV27 - CASSWRGTNTGELFF TGTGCCAGCAGTTGGAGGGGAACGAACACCGGGGAGCTGTTTTTT
- TRBJ2-7 TRBV5-1 - CASRPVGGPAEQYF TGCGCCAGCAGACCGGTGGGGGGTCCGGCCGAGCAGTACTTC
TRBD2 TRBJ2-7 TRBV5-6 - CASSLQTSGAYEQYF TGTGCCAGCAGCTTACAGACTAGCGGGGCCTACGAGCAGTACTTC
- TRBJ2-6 TRBV11-2 - CASSPTQGSSGANVLTF TGTGCCAGCAGCCCTACACAGGGTAGCTCTGGGGCCAACGTCCTGACTTTC
TRBD1 TRBJ1-3 TRBV3-1/TRBV3-2 - CASGTGNGNTIYF TGTGCCAGCGGGACAGGAAATGGAAACACCATATATTTT
- TRBJ1-1 TRBV21-1 - CASSRESRPNTEAFF TGTGCCAGCAGCAGAGAAAGCAGGCCGAACACTGAAGCTTTCTTT
TRBD2 TRBJ2-1 TRBV28 - CASSLGAGGFNEQFF TGTGCCAGCAGTTTAGGAGCGGGAGGTTTCAATGAGCAGTTCTTC
- TRBJ1-2 TRBV15 - CATSRSRGRTANYGYTF TGTGCCACCAGCAGAAGTCGCGGACGGACAGCTAACTATGGCTACACCTTC
TRBD2 TRBJ2-3 TRBV11-2 few CASSQIKIAGLGTDTQYF TGTGCCAGCAGCCAGATAAAAATAGCGGGATTAGGAACAGATACGCAGTATTTT
TRBD2 TRBJ2-3 TRBV7-6 - CASSFSGGEKSDTQYF TGTGCCAGCAGCTTCTCGGGGGGGGAGAAAAGTGATACGCAGTATTTT
TRBD1 TRBJ2-7 TRBV5-5 - CASSRQGTEQYF TGTGCCAGCAGCAGACAGGGAACCGAGCAGTACTTC
TRBD1 TRBJ1-6 TRBV10-3 - CATSTGGSPLHF TGTGCCACAAGTACAGGGGGATCACCCCTCCACTTT
- TRBJ1-3 TRBV21-1 - CASSNAPGQRDTIYF TGTGCCAGCAGCAATGCCCCGGGACAGCGAGACACCATATATTTT
- TRBJ2-7 TRBV19 - CASSISAGPSYEQYF TGTGCCAGTAGTATATCGGCGGGTCCCTCCTACGAGCAGTACTTC
- TRBJ2-2 TRBV9 once CASSFKGDTGELFF TGTGCCAGCAGCTTTAAGGGGGACACCGGGGAGCTGTTTTTT
- TRBJ2-5 TRBV14 - CASSQELGGVFWETQYF TGTGCCAGCAGCCAAGAACTAGGAGGGGTTTTCTGGGAGACCCAGTACTTC
TRBD1 TRBJ2-7 TRBV6-1 - CASSDPGQSREQYF TGTGCCAGCAGTGACCCGGGACAGTCTCGCGAGCAGTACTTC
TRBD1 TRBJ2-7 TRBV7-8 - CASSLSSGQIAYEQYF TGTGCCAGCAGCCTCAGTTCGGGACAGATCGCCTACGAGCAGTACTTC
TRBD1 TRBJ1-1 TRBV27 - CASSKPGQGLVEAFF TGTGCCAGCAGTAAACCGGGACAGGGTTTGGTTGAAGCTTTCTTT
TRBD2 TRBJ2-2 TRBV9 - CASSAGTSGREGAGELFF TGTGCCAGCAGCGCTGGGACTAGCGGGAGGGAAGGCGCCGGGGAGCTGTTTTTT
TRBD1 TRBJ1-2 TRBV5-1 - CASSEQGRIEGYTF TGCGCCAGCAGTGAACAGGGGCGGATAGAAGGCTACACCTTC
- TRBJ1-2 TRBV2 - CASSESTGTYGYTF TGTGCCAGCAGTGAAAGTACAGGGACCTATGGCTACACCTTC
TRBD1 TRBJ1-1 TRBV29-1 once CSVVPTAGTGLSGDTEAFF TGCAGCGTTGTACCGACCGCCGGGACAGGGCTTTCCGGGGACACTGAAGCTTTCTTT
- TRBJ2-2 TRBV7-9 few CASSGSVPPGTGELFF TGTGCCAGCAGTGGATCCGTCCCTCCAGGGACCGGGGAGCTGTTTTTT
TRBD2 TRBJ2-1 TRBV6-1 once CASRTGLAGYNEQFF TGTGCCAGCAGAACCGGACTAGCGGGTTACAATGAGCAGTTCTTC
TRBD1 TRBJ2-5 TRBV2 - CASSEGTGSRETQYF TGTGCCAGCAGTGAAGGGACAGGGTCCAGGGAGACCCAGTACTTC
- TRBJ2-3 TRBV5-4 - CASSFSAEPDTQYF TGTGCCAGCAGCTTTAGCGCGGAGCCAGATACGCAGTATTTT
- TRBJ2-2 TRBV27 - CASSFGGTGELFF TGTGCCAGCAGTTTCGGGGGAACCGGGGAGCTGTTTTTT
- TRBJ2-7 TRBV7-8 - CASSLEGLAYYEQYF TGTGCCAGCAGCTTAGAAGGCCTAGCTTACTACGAGCAGTACTTC
- TRBJ2-7 TRBV5-7 - CASSLGVWGLYYEQYF TGTGCCAGCAGCTTGGGGGTCTGGGGCTTGTACTACGAGCAGTACTTC
TRBD1 TRBJ2-5 TRBV5-4 - CASSPGTGGETQYF TGTGCCAGCAGTCCCGGGACAGGGGGAGAGACCCAGTACTTC
TRBD2 TRBJ2-7 TRBV10-2 few CASNRVTGTSIYEQYF TGCGCCAGCAACCGTGTAACCGGGACTAGTATCTACGAGCAGTACTTC
TRBD1 TRBJ2-5 TRBV12-5 - CASGLVTTGGTQYF TGTGCTAGTGGTTTGGTGACCACAGGGGGGACCCAGTACTTC
TRBD2 TRBJ2-3 TRBV20-1 - CSASLAGGFTDTQYF TGCAGTGCTAGTTTGGCGGGAGGCTTCACAGATACGCAGTATTTT
TRBD1 TRBJ2-7 TRBV9 - CASSVGTGNEQYF TGTGCCAGCAGCGTAGGGACAGGAAACGAGCAGTACTTC
TRBD2 TRBJ2-1 TRBV13 - CASSLREGVSYNEQFF TGTGCCAGCAGCTTACGGGAGGGGGTGTCCTACAATGAGCAGTTCTTC
- TRBJ2-7 TRBV21-1 - CASSLMLVAESYEQYF TGTGCCAGCAGCCTTATGTTAGTGGCGGAAAGCTACGAGCAGTACTTC
TRBD2 TRBJ2-7 TRBV27 few CASSRLAGEPYEQYF TGTGCCAGCAGTAGACTAGCGGGAGAGCCTTACGAGCAGTACTTC
TRBD1 TRBJ2-1 TRBV6-4 - CASRQGQWGEQFF TGTGCCAGCAGACAGGGACAGTGGGGTGAGCAGTTCTTC
- TRBJ2-7 TRBV6-5 few CASSYDGQIGYEQYF TGTGCCAGCAGTTACGATGGACAGATAGGCTACGAGCAGTACTTC
- TRBJ2-1 TRBV6-1 - CASSEWRNEQFF TGTGCCAGCAGTGAGTGGAGAAATGAGCAGTTCTTC
TRBD2 TRBJ2-1 TRBV28 - CASSLAGLAGVSNEQFF TGTGCCAGCAGTTTAGCAGGACTAGCGGGAGTATCCAATGAGCAGTTCTTC
- TRBJ1-4 TRBV5-1 once CASSLGSANEKLFF TGCGCCAGCAGCTTGGGTTCGGCTAATGAAAAACTGTTTTTT
- TRBJ1-2 TRBV6-1 - CASSEMRVQYGYTF TGTGCCAGCAGTGAAATGAGGGTCCAATATGGCTACACCTTC
- TRBJ2-3 TRBV10-3 - CAISESVSGTDTQYF TGTGCCATCAGTGAGTCGGTTAGCGGCACAGATACGCAGTATTTT